Each of the 6 T cell receptor beta chains below was sequenced from the same sample in a study of OX40 agonist ivuxolimab in advanced cancers. Here immunoSEQ multiplex PCR was the method, and the copy in TCRdb shows in-frame clones only, minus some. The table includes roughly 70,000 clones, about 86% detected once. The specimen was CD4+ or CD8+ T cells sorted from blood, collected in a trial of the OX40 agonist ivuxolimab. All receptors derive from an adult with an advanced solid tumor such as melanoma, head and neck, liver or kidney cancer.

The chain couples TRBV2 to TRBJ1-1; D gene uncertain. Trimming took off 4 bases at V and 4 bases at J, with 7 bases between the two ends. CDR1 SNHLY and CDR2 FYNNEI come from the germline V gene. The CDR3 contains 12 residues. DNA for the CDR3: TGTGCCAGCAGTGGTCAGGTCACTGAAGCTTTCTTT. Protein: CASSGQVTEAFF. Combining the CDR3 with reference TRBV2 and TRBJ1-1 gives the whole variable domain EPEVTQTPSHQVTQMGQEVILRCVPISNHLYFYWYRQILGQKVEFLVSFYNNEISEKSEIFDDQFSVERPDGSNFTLKIRSTKLEDSAMYFCASSGQVTEAFFGQGTRLTVV.

Only one count was recorded for this clone. The V call is TRBV18, the J call TRBJ2-5; 10 bases agree with TRBD1. Germline CDR1 KGHSH, CDR2 LQKENI. V trimming: 6 bases; J trimming: 3 bases; junction bases outside the gene matches: 10. The CDR3 totals 16 residues. CDR3 sequence (DNA): TGTGCCAGCTCCACCCTGAGCGGGACAGGGGAAGAGACCCAGTACTTC. Protein sequence: CASSTLSGTGEETQYF.

In DNA, the CDR3 is TGTGCCTGGAGTTTCTCCTACGGGACGTACGAAGAGACCCAGTACTTC. It encodes CAWSFSYGTYEETQYF. The V call is TRBV30, the J call TRBJ2-5; D tentatively reads TRBD1 or TRBD2 (5 bases each). Trimming took off 2 bases at V and 3 bases at J, with 19 bases between the two ends. There are 16 residues in the CDR3. CDR1 and CDR2 (germline): GTSNPN, SVGIG (reference sequence).

This rearrangement joins TRBV4-1 to TRBJ1-1; no firm D call. V dropped 2 bases and J dropped 5 bases, with 24 bases sitting between them. In germline, CDR1 is MGHRA, CDR2 YSYEKL. The CDR3 loop spans 18 amino acids. The CDR3 region is CASSQPSRRRQGETEAFF. The CDR3 region has the DNA TGCGCCAGCAGCCAACCAAGCCGGAGGAGACAAGGTGAAACTGAAGCTTTCTTT.

The J gene is TRBJ1-1, the V gene TRBV18; D is possibly TRBD1 (6 bases). Germline-derived CDR1 and CDR2 are KGHSH and LQKENI. Trimming left V 3 bases short and J 4 bases short, with 12 bases between. The CDR3 spans 14 residues. CDR3 coding DNA: TGTGCCAGCTCACCTCTACAGGGTTTCACTGAAGCTTTCTTT. This sequence encodes CASSPLQGFTEAFF.

This chain joins TRBV15 and TRBJ2-5, with 7 bases fitting TRBD1. The CDR3 length is 14 residues. The V gene's germline CDR1 is LNHNV and CDR2 YYDKDF (reference sequence). Trimming at V came to 1 base and at J to 3 bases, leaving 2 bases not matched to a gene. CDR3 region: CATSRGGGKETQYF. CDR3 DNA: TGTGCCACCAGCAGAGGAGGGGGCAAAGAGACCCAGTACTTC. Looking up the rest from reference TRBV15 and TRBJ2-5 gives the full variable domain: DAMVIQNPRYQVTQFGKPVTLSCSQTLNHNVMYWYQQKSSQAPKLLFHYYDKDFNNEADTPDNFQSRRPNTSFCFLDIRSPGLGDTAMYLCATSRGGGKETQYFGPGTRLLVL.